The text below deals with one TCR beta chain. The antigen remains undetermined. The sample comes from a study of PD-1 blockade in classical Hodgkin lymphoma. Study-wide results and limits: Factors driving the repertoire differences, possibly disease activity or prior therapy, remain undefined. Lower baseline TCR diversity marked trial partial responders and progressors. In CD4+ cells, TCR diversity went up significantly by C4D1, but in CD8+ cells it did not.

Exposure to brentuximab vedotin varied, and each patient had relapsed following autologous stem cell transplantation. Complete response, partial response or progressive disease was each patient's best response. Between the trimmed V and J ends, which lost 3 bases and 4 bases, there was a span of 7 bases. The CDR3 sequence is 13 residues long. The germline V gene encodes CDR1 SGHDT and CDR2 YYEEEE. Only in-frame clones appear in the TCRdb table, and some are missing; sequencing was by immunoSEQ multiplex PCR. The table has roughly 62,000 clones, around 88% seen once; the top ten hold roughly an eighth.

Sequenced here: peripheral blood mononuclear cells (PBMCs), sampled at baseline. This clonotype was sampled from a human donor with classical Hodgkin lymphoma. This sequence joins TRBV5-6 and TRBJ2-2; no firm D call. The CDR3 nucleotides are TGTGCCAGCAGCTCCTACCTCACCGGGGAGCTGTTTTTT. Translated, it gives CASSSYLTGELFF. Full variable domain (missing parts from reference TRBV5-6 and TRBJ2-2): DAGVTQSPTHLIKTRGQQVTLRCSPKSGHDTVSWYQQALGQGPQFIFQYYEEEERQRGNFPDRFSGHQFPNYSSELNVNALLLGDSALYLCASSSYLTGELFFGEGSRLTVL.